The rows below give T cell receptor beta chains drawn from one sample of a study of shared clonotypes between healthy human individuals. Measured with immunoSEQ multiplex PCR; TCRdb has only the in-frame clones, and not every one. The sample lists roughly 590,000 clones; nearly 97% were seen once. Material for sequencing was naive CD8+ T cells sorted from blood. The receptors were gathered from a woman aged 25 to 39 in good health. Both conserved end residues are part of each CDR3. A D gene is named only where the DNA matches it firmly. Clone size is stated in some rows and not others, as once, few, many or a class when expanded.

CDR3 protein: CASRGDTKNQPQHF
CDR3 DNA: TGTGCCAGTAGAGGGGACACCAAAAATCAGCCCCAGCATTTT
D gene: NA
clone size: few
J gene: TRBJ1-5
V gene: TRBV19

CDR3 protein: CASSTPGISGANVLTF
CDR3 DNA: TGTGCCAGCAGTACCCCAGGGATCTCTGGGGCCAACGTCCTGACTTTC
D gene: NA
clone size: NA
J gene: TRBJ2-6
V gene: TRBV28

CDR3 protein: CASSLGTDTQYF
CDR3 DNA: TGTGCCAGCAGCTTAGGCACAGATACGCAGTATTTT
D gene: NA
clone size: NA
J gene: TRBJ2-3
V gene: TRBV11-2

CDR3 protein: CASSLDRGTEAFF
CDR3 DNA: TGTGCCAGCAGCCTAGACAGGGGGACTGAAGCTTTCTTT
D gene: TRBD1
clone size: once
J gene: TRBJ1-1
V gene: TRBV27

CDR3 protein: CASSLVRGGSYEQYF
CDR3 DNA: TGTGCCAGCAGTTTAGTCAGGGGCGGCTCCTACGAGCAGTACTTC
D gene: NA
clone size: NA
J gene: TRBJ2-7
V gene: TRBV27

CDR3 protein: CASSYPSAYNEQFF
CDR3 DNA: TGTGCCAGCAGCTATCCGTCCGCTTACAATGAGCAGTTCTTC
D gene: NA
clone size: NA
J gene: TRBJ2-1
V gene: TRBV13

CDR3 protein: CASSLVLAGGDGETQYF
CDR3 DNA: TGTGCCAGCAGTTTAGTACTAGCGGGAGGGGACGGGGAGACCCAGTACTTC
D gene: TRBD2
clone size: NA
J gene: TRBJ2-5
V gene: TRBV28

CDR3 protein: CATSEGAPEAFF
CDR3 DNA: TGTGCCACTTCAGAGGGGGCTCCTGAAGCTTTCTTT
D gene: TRBD1
clone size: NA
J gene: TRBJ1-1
V gene: TRBV28

CDR3 protein: CSARVIHEQYF
CDR3 DNA: TGCAGTGCTAGGGTTATCCACGAGCAGTACTTC
D gene: NA
clone size: NA
J gene: TRBJ2-7
V gene: TRBV20-1

CDR3 protein: CASSPAVRSYNEQFF
CDR3 DNA: TGTGCCAGCAGCCCAGCGGTACGCTCCTACAATGAGCAGTTCTTC
D gene: NA
clone size: NA
J gene: TRBJ2-1
V gene: TRBV13

CDR3 protein: CASTPRTYNEQFF
CDR3 DNA: TGTGCCAGCACCCCCCGGACTTACAATGAGCAGTTCTTC
D gene: NA
clone size: NA
J gene: TRBJ2-1
V gene: TRBV5-6

CDR3 protein: CASSGLQDNYGYTF
CDR3 DNA: TGTGCCAGCAGCGGCTTACAGGATAACTATGGCTACACCTTC
D gene: NA
clone size: NA
J gene: TRBJ1-2
V gene: TRBV9

CDR3 protein: CASSYQGAGADTQYF
CDR3 DNA: TGTGCCAGCAGTTACCAGGGGGCGGGGGCAGATACGCAGTATTTT
D gene: NA
clone size: NA
J gene: TRBJ2-3
V gene: TRBV6-5

CDR3 protein: CASSEALVRKTYEQYF
CDR3 DNA: TGTGCCAGCAGTGAAGCGCTCGTCCGAAAGACTTACGAGCAGTACTTC
D gene: NA
clone size: NA
J gene: TRBJ2-7
V gene: TRBV2

CDR3 protein: CASSEGSGDVYEQYF
CDR3 DNA: TGTGCCAGCAGTGAGGGTAGCGGAGACGTCTACGAGCAGTACTTC
D gene: NA
clone size: NA
J gene: TRBJ2-7
V gene: TRBV2

CDR3 protein: CSVWTGGEQYF
CDR3 DNA: TGCAGCGTGTGGACAGGGGGCGAGCAGTACTTC
D gene: TRBD1
clone size: NA
J gene: TRBJ2-7
V gene: TRBV29-1

CDR3 protein: CASSGTGEGMNTEAFF
CDR3 DNA: TGTGCCAGCAGCGGGACAGGGGAAGGGATGAACACTGAAGCTTTCTTT
D gene: TRBD1
clone size: NA
J gene: TRBJ1-1
V gene: TRBV9

CDR3 protein: CASSLTEGTDEQFF
CDR3 DNA: TGTGCCAGCAGTTTAACCGAGGGTACGGATGAGCAGTTCTTC
D gene: NA
clone size: NA
J gene: TRBJ2-1
V gene: TRBV27

CDR3 protein: CASSLEWAGHGNEQFF
CDR3 DNA: TGTGCCAGCAGCTTAGAGTGGGCGGGGCACGGCAATGAGCAGTTCTTC
D gene: NA
clone size: NA
J gene: TRBJ2-1
V gene: TRBV11-1

CDR3 protein: CASSIGGGRAFGEQYF
CDR3 DNA: TGTGCCAGTAGTATCGGTGGCGGGAGGGCCTTCGGCGAGCAGTACTTC
D gene: TRBD2
clone size: NA
J gene: TRBJ2-7
V gene: TRBV19

CDR3 protein: CASSESPLSDEQFF
CDR3 DNA: TGCGCCAGCAGTGAGTCGCCCCTTAGCGATGAGCAGTTCTTC
D gene: NA
clone size: NA
J gene: TRBJ2-1
V gene: TRBV10-1

CDR3 protein: CASSLDFGIQYF
CDR3 DNA: TGCGCCAGCAGCTTGGATTTCGGCATTCAGTACTTC
D gene: NA
clone size: NA
J gene: TRBJ2-4
V gene: TRBV5-1

CDR3 protein: CASTLGLAHGEQFF
CDR3 DNA: TGTGCCAGCACCCTGGGACTAGCTCACGGGGAGCAGTTCTTC
D gene: TRBD2
clone size: NA
J gene: TRBJ2-1
V gene: TRBV28

CDR3 protein: CASTRSGSSDEQYF
CDR3 DNA: TGTGCCAGCACCAGGAGCGGGAGTAGCGACGAGCAGTACTTC
D gene: TRBD2
clone size: once
J gene: TRBJ2-7
V gene: TRBV2

CDR3 protein: CASSFRATSTDTQYF
CDR3 DNA: TGTGCCAGCAGCTTCAGGGCTACTAGCACAGATACGCAGTATTTT
D gene: NA
clone size: once
J gene: TRBJ2-3
V gene: TRBV5-6

CDR3 protein: CASSRSRTGAYNEQFF
CDR3 DNA: TGTGCCAGCAGCCGATCTCGGACAGGGGCCTACAATGAGCAGTTCTTC
D gene: TRBD1
clone size: NA
J gene: TRBJ2-1
V gene: TRBV14

CDR3 protein: CASSLVGPSTDTQYF
CDR3 DNA: TGTGCCAGCAGTTTAGTGGGGCCCTCCACAGATACGCAGTATTTT
D gene: NA
clone size: NA
J gene: TRBJ2-3
V gene: TRBV27

CDR3 protein: CASSPIQGAVSYEQYF
CDR3 DNA: TGTGCCAGCAGCCCTATTCAGGGGGCAGTTTCCTACGAGCAGTACTTC
D gene: TRBD1
clone size: NA
J gene: TRBJ2-7
V gene: TRBV28

CDR3 protein: CASQGLPQDEQFF
CDR3 DNA: TGTGCCAGCCAGGGACTCCCCCAAGATGAGCAGTTCTTC
D gene: NA
clone size: NA
J gene: TRBJ2-1
V gene: TRBV7-2

CDR3 protein: CASSQGGTRPNNEQFF
CDR3 DNA: TGCGCCAGCAGCCAAGGTGGGACTAGACCAAACAATGAGCAGTTCTTC
D gene: TRBD2
clone size: NA
J gene: TRBJ2-1
V gene: TRBV4-1

CDR3 protein: CASSQVLARYEQYF
CDR3 DNA: TGCGCCAGCAGCCAAGTTTTAGCCAGATACGAGCAGTACTTC
D gene: NA
clone size: NA
J gene: TRBJ2-7
V gene: TRBV4-1

CDR3 protein: CASSHGTGGSLYGYTF
CDR3 DNA: TGTGCCAGCAGCCATGGGACAGGAGGGTCACTGTACGGCTACACCTTC
D gene: TRBD1
clone size: NA
J gene: TRBJ1-2
V gene: TRBV5-4

CDR3 protein: CASSFGQGSTGELFF
CDR3 DNA: TGTGCCAGCAGTTTCGGACAGGGTAGCACCGGGGAGCTGTTTTTT
D gene: TRBD1
clone size: NA
J gene: TRBJ2-2
V gene: TRBV27

CDR3 protein: CASSTTLSMTSPTYEQYF
CDR3 DNA: TGTGCCAGCAGTACTACCCTCTCAATGACTAGCCCCACCTACGAGCAGTACTTC
D gene: TRBD2
clone size: NA
J gene: TRBJ2-7
V gene: TRBV28

CDR3 protein: CSVELGIYEQYF
CDR3 DNA: TGCAGCGTTGAACTTGGGATCTACGAGCAGTACTTC
D gene: NA
clone size: NA
J gene: TRBJ2-7
V gene: TRBV29-1

CDR3 protein: CASSHTRGPLQGTQYF
CDR3 DNA: TGCGCCAGCAGCCATACGCGGGGACCGCTCCAAGGCACCCAGTACTTC
D gene: NA
clone size: NA
J gene: TRBJ2-5
V gene: TRBV4-1

CDR3 protein: CASSVGGTATEAFF
CDR3 DNA: TGTGCCAGCAGCGTAGGTGGGACAGCCACTGAAGCTTTCTTT
D gene: TRBD1
clone size: NA
J gene: TRBJ1-1
V gene: TRBV9

CDR3 protein: CSIDRGGIEQFF
CDR3 DNA: TGCAGCATCGACAGGGGGGGCATTGAGCAGTTCTTC
D gene: TRBD1
clone size: NA
J gene: TRBJ2-1
V gene: TRBV29-1

CDR3 protein: CASSENSGEGPYEQYF
CDR3 DNA: TGTGCCAGCAGTGAAAATAGCGGGGAGGGCCCCTACGAGCAGTACTTC
D gene: TRBD2
clone size: NA
J gene: TRBJ2-7
V gene: TRBV25-1

CDR3 protein: CASSVGRANEQYF
CDR3 DNA: TGTGCCAGCAGTGTTGGCAGGGCCAACGAGCAGTACTTC
D gene: NA
clone size: NA
J gene: TRBJ2-7
V gene: TRBV2

CDR3 protein: CASSQSLKAGEAFF
CDR3 DNA: TGTGCCAGCAGCCAAAGTTTAAAGGCGGGAGAAGCTTTCTTT
D gene: NA
clone size: NA
J gene: TRBJ1-1
V gene: TRBV7-9

CDR3 protein: CASSLQTGFEAFF
CDR3 DNA: TGTGCCAGCAGCTTACAAACAGGGTTTGAAGCTTTCTTT
D gene: NA
clone size: NA
J gene: TRBJ1-1
V gene: TRBV11-3

CDR3 protein: CASSLRDGSRNGETQYF
CDR3 DNA: TGTGCCAGCAGCCTCCGGGACGGATCCAGGAATGGTGAGACCCAGTACTTC
D gene: NA
clone size: few
J gene: TRBJ2-5
V gene: TRBV2